This TCR beta chain stems from a study of blood T cell repertoires in COVID-19. Study-wide context: Some COVID-19 samples were acute and others convalescent; all came from the United States, Italy and Spain. Sources were T cells, B-cell-depleted T cells, or PBMCs; the material itself was cDNA or gDNA.

In the authors' workflow: Cell counts per sample came from amplifying reference gene primers. TCRdb's table, derived via immunoSEQ multiplex PCR, lists solely in-frame clones and lacks some. V, J and clone size derive from that table, while D and trimming were established from the DNA sequence. The table records fewer than 350,000 clones, roughly 90% of them present only once. V gave up 5 bases and J gave up 15 bases, with 11 bases separating them. The germline V gene encodes CDR1 KGHSH and CDR2 LQKENI. The CDR3 extends over 11 amino acids. The chain uses TRBV18 and TRBJ1-6, with D unresolved. Sample: peripheral blood. The sequence came from a man aged 35 to 55 with acute or convalescent COVID-19. The CDR3 DNA is TGTGCCAGCTCATCCGACGGGGTCCTCCACTTT. This codes for CASSSDGVLHF.